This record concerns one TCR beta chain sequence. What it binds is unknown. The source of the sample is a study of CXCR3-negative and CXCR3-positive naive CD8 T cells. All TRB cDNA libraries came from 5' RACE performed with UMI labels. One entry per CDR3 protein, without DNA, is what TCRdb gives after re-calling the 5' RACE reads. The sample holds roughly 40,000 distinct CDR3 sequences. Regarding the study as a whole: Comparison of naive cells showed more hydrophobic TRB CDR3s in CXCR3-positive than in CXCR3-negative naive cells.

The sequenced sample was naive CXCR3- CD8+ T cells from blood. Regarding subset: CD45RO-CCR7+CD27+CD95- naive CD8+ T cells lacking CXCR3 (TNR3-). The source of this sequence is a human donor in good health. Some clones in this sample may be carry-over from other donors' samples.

The CDR3: CASSDSPGTGEDTQYF. V gene TRBV6-4 combines with J gene TRBJ2-3; lacking DNA, the TRBD1 call made by TCRdb goes unchecked. The germline gives CDR1 MRHNA, CDR2 SNTAGT. There are 16 residues in the CDR3.